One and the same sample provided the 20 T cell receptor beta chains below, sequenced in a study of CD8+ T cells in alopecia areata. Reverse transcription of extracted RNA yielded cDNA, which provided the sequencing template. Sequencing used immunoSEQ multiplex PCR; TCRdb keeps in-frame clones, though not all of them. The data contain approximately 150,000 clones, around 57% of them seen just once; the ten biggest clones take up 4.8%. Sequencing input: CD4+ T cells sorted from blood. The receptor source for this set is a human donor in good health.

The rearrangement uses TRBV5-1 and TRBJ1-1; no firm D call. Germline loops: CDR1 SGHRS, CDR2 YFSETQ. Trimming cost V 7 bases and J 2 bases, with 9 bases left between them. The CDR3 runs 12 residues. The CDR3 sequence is CASGEFNTEAFF. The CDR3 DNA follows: TGCGCCAGCGGGGAGTTTAACACTGAAGCTTTCTTT.

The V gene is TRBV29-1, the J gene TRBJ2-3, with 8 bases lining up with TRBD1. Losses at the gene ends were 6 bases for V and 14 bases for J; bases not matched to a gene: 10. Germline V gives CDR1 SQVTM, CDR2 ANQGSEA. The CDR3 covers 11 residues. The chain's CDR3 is CSVADRGSWYF. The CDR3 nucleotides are TGCAGCGTGGCCGACAGGGGTTCTTGGTATTTT.

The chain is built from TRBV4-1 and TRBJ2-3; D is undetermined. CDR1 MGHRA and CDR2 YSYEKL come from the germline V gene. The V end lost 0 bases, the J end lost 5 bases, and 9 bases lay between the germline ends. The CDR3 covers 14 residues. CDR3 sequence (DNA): TGCGCCAGCAGCCAAGATACGACCCGAGATACGCAGTATTTT. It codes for CASSQDTTRDTQYF.

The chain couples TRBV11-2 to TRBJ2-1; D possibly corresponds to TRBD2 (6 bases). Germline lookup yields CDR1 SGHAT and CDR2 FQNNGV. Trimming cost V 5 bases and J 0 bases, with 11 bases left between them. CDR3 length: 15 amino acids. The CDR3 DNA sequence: TGTGCCAGCAGCCTCGCGGGGAGCTCCTACAATGAGCAGTTCTTC. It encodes CASSLAGSSYNEQFF.

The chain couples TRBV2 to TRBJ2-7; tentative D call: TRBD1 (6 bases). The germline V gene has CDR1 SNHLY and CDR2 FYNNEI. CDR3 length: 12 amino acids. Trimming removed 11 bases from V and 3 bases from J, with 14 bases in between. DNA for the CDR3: TGTGCCGGTCAGGGGAAGCGCTACGAGCAGTACTTC. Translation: CAGQGKRYEQYF.

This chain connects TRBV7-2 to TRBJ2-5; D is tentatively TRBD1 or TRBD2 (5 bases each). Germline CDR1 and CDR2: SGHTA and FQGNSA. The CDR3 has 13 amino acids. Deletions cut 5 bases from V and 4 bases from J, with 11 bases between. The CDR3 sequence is CASSRDGAETQYF. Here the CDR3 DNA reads TGTGCCAGCAGCCGAGACGGGGCAGAGACCCAGTACTTC.

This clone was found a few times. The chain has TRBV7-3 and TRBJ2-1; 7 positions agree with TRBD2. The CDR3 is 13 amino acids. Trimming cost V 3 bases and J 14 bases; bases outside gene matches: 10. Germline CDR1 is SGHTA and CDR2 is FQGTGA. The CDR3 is CASSLQGGSLKFF. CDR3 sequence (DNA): TGTGCCAGCAGCTTGCAGGGCGGGAGTTTGAAGTTCTTC.

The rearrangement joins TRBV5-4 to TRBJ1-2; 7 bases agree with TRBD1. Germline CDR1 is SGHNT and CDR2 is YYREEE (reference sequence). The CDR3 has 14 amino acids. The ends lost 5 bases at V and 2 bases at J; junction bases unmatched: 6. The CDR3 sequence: CASRPDRMNYGYTF. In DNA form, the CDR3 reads TGTGCCAGCAGACCGGACAGGATGAACTATGGCTACACCTTC.

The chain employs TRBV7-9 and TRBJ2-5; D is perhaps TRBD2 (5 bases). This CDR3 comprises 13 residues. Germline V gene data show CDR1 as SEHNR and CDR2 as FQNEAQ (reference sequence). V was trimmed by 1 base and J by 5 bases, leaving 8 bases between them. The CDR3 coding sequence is TGTGCCAGCAGCTTAGTTCCGGGGGAGACCCAGTACTTC. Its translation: CASSLVPGETQYF.

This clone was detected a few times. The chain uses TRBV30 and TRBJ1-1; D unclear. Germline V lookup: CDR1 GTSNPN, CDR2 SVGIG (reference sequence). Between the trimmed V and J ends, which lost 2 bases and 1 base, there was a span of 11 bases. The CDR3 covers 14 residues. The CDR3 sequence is CAWSRSSKNTEAFF. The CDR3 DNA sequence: TGTGCCTGGAGTCGCAGCTCCAAGAACACTGAAGCTTTCTTT.

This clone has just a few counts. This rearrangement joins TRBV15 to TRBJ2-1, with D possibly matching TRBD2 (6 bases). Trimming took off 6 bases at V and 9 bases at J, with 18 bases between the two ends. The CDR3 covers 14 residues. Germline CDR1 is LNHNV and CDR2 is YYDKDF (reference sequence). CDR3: CATSTGRGFAEQFF. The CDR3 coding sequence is TGTGCCACCAGTACCGGGAGAGGGTTCGCTGAGCAGTTCTTC.

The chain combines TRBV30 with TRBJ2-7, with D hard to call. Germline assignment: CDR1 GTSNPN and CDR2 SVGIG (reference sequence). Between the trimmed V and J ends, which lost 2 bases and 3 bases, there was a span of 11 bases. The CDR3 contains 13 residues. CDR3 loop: CAWSHQINYEQYF. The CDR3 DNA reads TGTGCCTGGAGTCACCAGATAAACTACGAGCAGTACTTC.

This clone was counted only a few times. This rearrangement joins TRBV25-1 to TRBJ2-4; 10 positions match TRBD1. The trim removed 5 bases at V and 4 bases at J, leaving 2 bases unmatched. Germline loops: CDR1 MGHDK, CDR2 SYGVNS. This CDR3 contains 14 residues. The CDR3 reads CASSKGQGKNIQYF. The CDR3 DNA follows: TGTGCCAGCAGTAAGGGACAGGGGAAAAACATTCAGTACTTC. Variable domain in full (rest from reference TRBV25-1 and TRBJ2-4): EADIYQTPRYLVIGTGKKITLECSQTMGHDKMYWYQQDPGMELHLIHYSYGVNSTEKGDLSSESTVSRIRTEHFPLTLESARPSHTSQYLCASSKGQGKNIQYFGAGTRLSVL.

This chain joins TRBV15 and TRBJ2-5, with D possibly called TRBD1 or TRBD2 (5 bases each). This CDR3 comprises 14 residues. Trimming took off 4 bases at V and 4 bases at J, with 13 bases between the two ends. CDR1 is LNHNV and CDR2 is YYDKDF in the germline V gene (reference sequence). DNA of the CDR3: TGTGCCACCAGCAACCCTGGGGGATCAGAGACCCAGTACTTC. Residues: CATSNPGGSETQYF.

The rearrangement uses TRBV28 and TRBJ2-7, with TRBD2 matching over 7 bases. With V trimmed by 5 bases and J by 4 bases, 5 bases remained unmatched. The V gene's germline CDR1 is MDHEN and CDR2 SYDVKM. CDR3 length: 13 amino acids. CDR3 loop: CASSLAAPYEQYF. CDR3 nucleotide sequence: TGTGCCAGCAGTCTAGCGGCCCCTTACGAGCAGTACTTC.

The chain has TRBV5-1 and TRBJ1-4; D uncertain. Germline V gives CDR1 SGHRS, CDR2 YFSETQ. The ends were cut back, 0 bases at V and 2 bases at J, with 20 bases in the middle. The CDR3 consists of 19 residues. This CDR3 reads CASSLGRTGNEVTNEKLFF. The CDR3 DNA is TGCGCCAGCAGCTTGGGACGGACGGGAAATGAGGTCACTAATGAAAAACTGTTTTTT.

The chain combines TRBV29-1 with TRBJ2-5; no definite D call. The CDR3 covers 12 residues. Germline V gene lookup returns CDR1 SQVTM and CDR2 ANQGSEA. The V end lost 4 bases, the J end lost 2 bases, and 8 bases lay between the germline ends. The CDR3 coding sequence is TGCAGCGTTGTCAATCTTCAAGAGACCCAGTACTTC. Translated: CSVVNLQETQYF. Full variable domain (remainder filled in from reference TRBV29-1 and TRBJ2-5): SAVISQKPSRDICQRGTSLTIQCQVDSQVTMMFWYRQQPGQSLTLIATANQGSEATYESGFVIDKFPISRPNLTFSTLTVSNMSPEDSSIYLCSVVNLQETQYFGPGTRLLVL.

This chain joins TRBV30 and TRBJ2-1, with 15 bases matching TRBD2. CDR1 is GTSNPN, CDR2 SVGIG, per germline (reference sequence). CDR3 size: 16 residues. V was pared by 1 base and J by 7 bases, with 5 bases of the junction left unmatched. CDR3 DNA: TGTGCCTGGAGTGGGGGACTAGCGGGAGGAAGTAATGAGCAGTTCTTC. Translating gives CAWSGGLAGGSNEQFF.

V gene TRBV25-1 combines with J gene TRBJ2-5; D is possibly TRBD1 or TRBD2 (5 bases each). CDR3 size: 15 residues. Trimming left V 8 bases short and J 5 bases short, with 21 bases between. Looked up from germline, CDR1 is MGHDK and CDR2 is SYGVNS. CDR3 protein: CASRPGRYLKETQYF. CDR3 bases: TGTGCCAGCCGACCGGGACGGTATCTTAAGGAGACCCAGTACTTC.

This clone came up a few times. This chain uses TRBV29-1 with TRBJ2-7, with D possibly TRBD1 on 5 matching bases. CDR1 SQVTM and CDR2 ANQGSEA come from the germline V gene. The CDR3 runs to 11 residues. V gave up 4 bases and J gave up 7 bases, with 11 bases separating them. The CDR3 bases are TGCAGCGTTGCCCAGGGTTGGGAGCAGTACTTC. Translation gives CSVAQGWEQYF.